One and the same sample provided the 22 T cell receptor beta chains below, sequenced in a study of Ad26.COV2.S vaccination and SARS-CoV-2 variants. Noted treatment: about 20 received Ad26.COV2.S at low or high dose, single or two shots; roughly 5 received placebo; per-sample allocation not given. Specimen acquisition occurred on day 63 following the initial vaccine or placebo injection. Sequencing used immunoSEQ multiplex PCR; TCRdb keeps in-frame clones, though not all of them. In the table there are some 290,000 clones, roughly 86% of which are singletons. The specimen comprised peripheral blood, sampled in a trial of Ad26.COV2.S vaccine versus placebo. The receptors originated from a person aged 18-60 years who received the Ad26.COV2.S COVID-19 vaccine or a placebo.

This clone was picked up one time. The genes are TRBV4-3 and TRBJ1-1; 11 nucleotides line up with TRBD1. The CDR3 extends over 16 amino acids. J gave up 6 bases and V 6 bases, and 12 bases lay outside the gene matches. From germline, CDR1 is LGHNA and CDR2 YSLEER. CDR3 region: CASSPTPGQGEPEAFF. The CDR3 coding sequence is TGCGCCAGCAGTCCAACACCGGGACAGGGGGAGCCTGAAGCTTTCTTT.

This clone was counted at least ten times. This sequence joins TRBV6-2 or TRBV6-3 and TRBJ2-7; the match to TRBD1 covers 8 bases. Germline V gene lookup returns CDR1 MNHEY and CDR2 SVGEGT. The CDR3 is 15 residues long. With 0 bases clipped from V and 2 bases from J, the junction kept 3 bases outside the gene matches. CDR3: CASSYSTDRAYEQYF. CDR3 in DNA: TGTGCCAGCAGTTACTCGACGGACAGGGCCTACGAGCAGTACTTC.

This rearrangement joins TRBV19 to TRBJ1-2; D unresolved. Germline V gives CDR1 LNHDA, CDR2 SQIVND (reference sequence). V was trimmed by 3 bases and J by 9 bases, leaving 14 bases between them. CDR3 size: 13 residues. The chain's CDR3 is CASSMSVKTSYTF. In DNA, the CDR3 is TGTGCCAGTAGTATGAGCGTTAAGACCAGCTACACCTTC.

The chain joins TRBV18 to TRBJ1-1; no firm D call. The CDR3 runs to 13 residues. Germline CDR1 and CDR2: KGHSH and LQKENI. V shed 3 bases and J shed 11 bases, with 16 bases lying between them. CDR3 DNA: TGTGCCAGCTCACCCCCGAACCCATCTTCCGCTTTCTTT. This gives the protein CASSPPNPSSAFF.

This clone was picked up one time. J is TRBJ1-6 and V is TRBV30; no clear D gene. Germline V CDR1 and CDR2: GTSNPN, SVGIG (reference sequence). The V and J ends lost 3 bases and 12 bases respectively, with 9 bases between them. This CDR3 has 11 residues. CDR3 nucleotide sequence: TGTGCCTGGAGCGCCGATAGACCCCTCCACTTT. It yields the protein CAWSADRPLHF.

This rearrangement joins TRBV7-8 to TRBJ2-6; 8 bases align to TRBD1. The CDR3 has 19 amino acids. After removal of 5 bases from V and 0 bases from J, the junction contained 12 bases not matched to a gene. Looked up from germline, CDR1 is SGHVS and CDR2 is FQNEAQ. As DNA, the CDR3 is TGTGCCAGCAGCCCCCGGTTACGGGACAGGTCCTCTGGGGCCAACGTCCTGACTTTC. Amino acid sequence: CASSPRLRDRSSGANVLTF.

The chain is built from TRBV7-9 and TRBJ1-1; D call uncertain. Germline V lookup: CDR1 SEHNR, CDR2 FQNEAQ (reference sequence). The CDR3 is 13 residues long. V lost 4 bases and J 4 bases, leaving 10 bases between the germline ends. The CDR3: CASSSQGGTEAFF. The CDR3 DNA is TGTGCCAGCAGCTCCCAAGGTGGCACTGAAGCTTTCTTT.

CDR3 in amino acids: CASSQTDRGNGYTF. CDR3 DNA: TGTGCCAGCAGTCAAACCGACAGGGGTAATGGCTACACCTTC. The gene calls are TRBV6-4 and TRBJ1-2, with 8 bases fitting TRBD1. CDR1 is MRHNA, CDR2 SNTAGT, per germline. With V trimmed by 5 bases and J by 6 bases, 8 bases remained unmatched. CDR3 length: 14 amino acids.

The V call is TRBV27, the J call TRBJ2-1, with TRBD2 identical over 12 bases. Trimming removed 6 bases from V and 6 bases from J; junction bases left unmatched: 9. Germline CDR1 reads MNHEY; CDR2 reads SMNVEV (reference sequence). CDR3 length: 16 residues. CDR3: CASRRTGTSGFNEQFF. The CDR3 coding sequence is TGTGCCAGCAGACGAACCGGGACTAGCGGGTTCAATGAGCAGTTCTTC.

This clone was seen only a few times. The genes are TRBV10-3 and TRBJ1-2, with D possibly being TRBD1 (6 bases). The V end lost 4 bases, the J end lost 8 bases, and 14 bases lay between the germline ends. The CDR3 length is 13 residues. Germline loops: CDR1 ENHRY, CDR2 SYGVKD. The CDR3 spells CAISVARGEGYTF. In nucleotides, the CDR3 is TGTGCCATCAGTGTAGCCAGGGGTGAAGGCTACACCTTC.

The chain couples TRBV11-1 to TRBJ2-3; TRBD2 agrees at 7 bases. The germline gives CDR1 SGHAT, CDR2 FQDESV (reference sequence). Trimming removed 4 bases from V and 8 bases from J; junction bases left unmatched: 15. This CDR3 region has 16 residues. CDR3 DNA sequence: TGTGCCAGCAGCTCCTACGGGTCGGGGGGTCTGGGTACGCAGTATTTT. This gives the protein CASSSYGSGGLGTQYF.

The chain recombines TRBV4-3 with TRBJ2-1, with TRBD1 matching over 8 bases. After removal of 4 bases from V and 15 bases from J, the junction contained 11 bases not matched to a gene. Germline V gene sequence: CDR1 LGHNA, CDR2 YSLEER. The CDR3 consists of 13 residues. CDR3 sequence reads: CASSRSDREVPFF. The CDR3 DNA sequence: TGCGCCAGCAGCCGTTCGGACAGGGAAGTCCCGTTCTTC.

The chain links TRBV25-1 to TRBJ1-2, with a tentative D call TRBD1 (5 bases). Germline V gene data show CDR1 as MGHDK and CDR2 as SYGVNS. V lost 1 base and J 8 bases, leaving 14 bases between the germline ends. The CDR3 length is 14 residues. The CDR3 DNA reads TGTGCCAGCAGTGAATGGGACCGCGCGCGGGGCTACACCTTC. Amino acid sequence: CASSEWDRARGYTF.

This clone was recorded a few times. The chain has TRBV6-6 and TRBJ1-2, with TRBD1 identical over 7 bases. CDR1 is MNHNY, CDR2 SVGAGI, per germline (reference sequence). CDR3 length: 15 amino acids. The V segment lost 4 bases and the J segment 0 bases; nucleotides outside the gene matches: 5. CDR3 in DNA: TGTGCCAGCAGTTTTTGGGACAGCGCTAACTATGGCTACACCTTC. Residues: CASSFWDSANYGYTF.

DNA for the CDR3: TGTGCTAGTGGTTTGTCTGCCGGGGAGCTGTTTTTT. Its protein product is CASGLSAGELFF. V is TRBV12-5 and J is TRBJ2-2; D is ambiguous. V shed 2 bases and J shed 6 bases, with 4 bases lying between them. The germline V gene has CDR1 LGHNT and CDR2 FRNRAP. The CDR3 contains 12 residues.

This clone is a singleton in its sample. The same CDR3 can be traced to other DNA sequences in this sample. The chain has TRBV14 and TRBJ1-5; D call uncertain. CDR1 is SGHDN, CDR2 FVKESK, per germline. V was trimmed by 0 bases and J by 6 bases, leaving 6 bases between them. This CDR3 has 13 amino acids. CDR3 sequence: CASSQDLGQPQHF. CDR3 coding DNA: TGTGCCAGCAGCCAAGATCTGGGTCAGCCCCAGCATTTT.

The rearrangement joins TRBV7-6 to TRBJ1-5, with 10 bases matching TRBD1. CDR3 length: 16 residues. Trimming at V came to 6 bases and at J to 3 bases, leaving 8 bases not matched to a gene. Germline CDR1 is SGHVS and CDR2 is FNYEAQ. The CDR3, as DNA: TGTGCCAGCAGTCGACAGGGGGCCGGGAACAATCAGCCCCAGCATTTT. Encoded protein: CASSRQGAGNNQPQHF.

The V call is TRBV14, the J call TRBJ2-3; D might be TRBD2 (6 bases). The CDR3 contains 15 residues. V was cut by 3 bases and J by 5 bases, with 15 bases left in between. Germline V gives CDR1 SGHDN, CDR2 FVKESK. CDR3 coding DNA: TGTGCCAGCAGCCACGGACTATTGAGGTTAGATACGCAGTATTTT. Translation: CASSHGLLRLDTQYF.

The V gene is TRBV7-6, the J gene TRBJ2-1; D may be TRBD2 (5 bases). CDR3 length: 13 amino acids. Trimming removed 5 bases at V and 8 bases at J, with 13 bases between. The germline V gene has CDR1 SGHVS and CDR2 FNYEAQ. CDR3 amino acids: CASSEPGIDEQFF. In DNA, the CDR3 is TGTGCCAGCAGCGAACCGGGGATCGATGAGCAGTTCTTC. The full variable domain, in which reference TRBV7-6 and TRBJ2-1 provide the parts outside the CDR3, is GAGVSQSPRYKVTKRGQDVALRCDPISGHVSLYWYRQALGQGPEFLTYFNYEAQQDKSGLPNDRFSAERPEGSISTLTIQRTEQRDSAMYRCASSEPGIDEQFFGPGTRLTVL.

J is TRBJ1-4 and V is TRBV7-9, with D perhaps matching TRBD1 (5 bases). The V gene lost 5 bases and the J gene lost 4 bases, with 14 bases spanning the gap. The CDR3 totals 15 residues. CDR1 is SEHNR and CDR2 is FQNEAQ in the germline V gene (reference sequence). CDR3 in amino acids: CASSREAGVNEKLFF. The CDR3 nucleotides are TGTGCCAGCAGCCGCGAGGCGGGGGTTAATGAAAAACTGTTTTTT.

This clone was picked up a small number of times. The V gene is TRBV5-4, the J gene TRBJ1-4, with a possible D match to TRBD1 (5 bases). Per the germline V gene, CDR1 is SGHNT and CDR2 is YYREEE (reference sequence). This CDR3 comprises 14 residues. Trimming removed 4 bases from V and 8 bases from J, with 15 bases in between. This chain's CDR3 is CASSQQGVWEKLFF. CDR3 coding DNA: TGTGCCAGCAGCCAGCAGGGTGTTTGGGAAAAACTGTTTTTT.

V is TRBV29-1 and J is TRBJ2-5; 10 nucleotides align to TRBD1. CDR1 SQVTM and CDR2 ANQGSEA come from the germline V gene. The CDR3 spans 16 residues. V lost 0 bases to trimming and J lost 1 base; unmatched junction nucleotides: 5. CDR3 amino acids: CSVEDLGQGTQETQYF. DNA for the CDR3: TGCAGCGTTGAAGATCTGGGACAGGGGACCCAAGAGACCCAGTACTTC.